Listed below are T cell receptor beta chains from one sample, sequenced in a study of blood T cell repertoires in COVID-19. The assay was immunoSEQ multiplex PCR, and TCRdb's table has in-frame clones only and misses some. The sample records 95,000 to 120,000 clones, 75% to 90% being singletons. The material sequenced was peripheral blood. The receptors here all came from a woman aged 55-70 years with COVID-19, enrolled during active disease. Both conserved end residues are part of each CDR3. The D gene is left open where the match is weak. Clone sizes are given selectively: once, few, many, or a class where the clone is expanded.

D gene: -
V gene: TRBV29-1
clone size: -
J gene: TRBJ1-2
CDR3 protein: CSVDQPGGINYGYTF
CDR3 DNA: TGCAGCGTTGATCAACCGGGAGGGATTAACTATGGCTACACCTTC

D gene: TRBD1
V gene: TRBV5-1
clone size: -
J gene: TRBJ1-2
CDR3 protein: CASSPGTGVGYGYTF
CDR3 DNA: TGCGCCAGCAGCCCCGGGACAGGGGTTGGGTATGGCTACACCTTC

D gene: TRBD2
V gene: TRBV5-8
clone size: once
J gene: TRBJ2-3
CDR3 protein: CASSPGLAGEYTDTQYF
CDR3 DNA: TGTGCCAGCAGCCCTGGACTAGCGGGAGAATACACAGATACGCAGTATTTT

D gene: TRBD2
V gene: TRBV7-9
clone size: -
J gene: TRBJ2-1
CDR3 protein: CASSLGTSGGQSSYNEQFF
CDR3 DNA: TGTGCCAGCAGCTTAGGGACTAGCGGGGGTCAAAGCTCCTACAATGAGCAGTTCTTC

D gene: -
V gene: TRBV10-3
clone size: -
J gene: TRBJ2-5
CDR3 protein: CAISGGVREVGETQYF
CDR3 DNA: TGTGCCATCAGTGGAGGAGTCAGGGAGGTCGGCGAGACCCAGTACTTC

D gene: TRBD2
V gene: TRBV7-9
clone size: -
J gene: TRBJ2-7
CDR3 protein: CASSGLDGSYEQYF
CDR3 DNA: TGTGCCAGCAGCGGACTAGACGGATCCTACGAGCAGTACTTC

D gene: TRBD1
V gene: TRBV4-1
clone size: -
J gene: TRBJ1-2
CDR3 protein: CASSQGPDRGWGYTF
CDR3 DNA: TGCGCCAGCAGCCAAGGCCCGGACAGGGGTTGGGGCTACACCTTC

D gene: -
V gene: TRBV4-2
clone size: -
J gene: TRBJ1-5
CDR3 protein: CASSQVTEHQPQHF
CDR3 DNA: TGTGCCAGCAGCCAAGTAACTGAGCATCAGCCCCAGCATTTT

D gene: TRBD1
V gene: TRBV18
clone size: -
J gene: TRBJ2-7
CDR3 protein: CASSPFGQGNMYEQYF
CDR3 DNA: TGTGCCAGCTCACCTTTTGGACAGGGGAATATGTACGAGCAGTACTTC

D gene: -
V gene: TRBV9
clone size: few
J gene: TRBJ1-3
CDR3 protein: CASSRPSQGNTIYF
CDR3 DNA: TGTGCCAGCAGCAGACCGTCGCAGGGCAACACCATATATTTT

D gene: TRBD1
V gene: TRBV6-5
clone size: -
J gene: TRBJ1-1
CDR3 protein: CASSYDRADTEAFF
CDR3 DNA: TGTGCCAGCAGTTACGACAGGGCGGACACTGAAGCTTTCTTT

D gene: TRBD2
V gene: TRBV10-3
clone size: -
J gene: TRBJ2-3
CDR3 protein: CAIRRSSSGGGADTQYF
CDR3 DNA: TGTGCCATCAGGAGGTCCTCTAGCGGGGGAGGCGCAGATACGCAGTATTTT

D gene: TRBD1
V gene: TRBV10-2
clone size: -
J gene: TRBJ1-1
CDR3 protein: CASRPQGRDTEAFF
CDR3 DNA: TGCGCCAGCAGGCCACAGGGGCGGGACACTGAAGCTTTCTTT

D gene: TRBD2
V gene: TRBV5-4
clone size: -
J gene: TRBJ2-2
CDR3 protein: CASSPLGGLGTGELFF
CDR3 DNA: TGTGCCAGCAGCCCCCTGGGAGGGCTTGGCACCGGGGAGCTGTTTTTT

D gene: -
V gene: TRBV7-9
clone size: -
J gene: TRBJ1-2
CDR3 protein: CASTEQGYGYTF
CDR3 DNA: TGTGCCAGCACCGAACAGGGATATGGCTACACCTTC

D gene: -
V gene: TRBV12-3/TRBV12-4
clone size: -
J gene: TRBJ2-5
CDR3 protein: CASSLGQQETQYF
CDR3 DNA: TGTGCCAGCAGTTTAGGACAGCAAGAGACCCAGTACTTC

D gene: -
V gene: TRBV19
clone size: -
J gene: TRBJ2-6
CDR3 protein: CASSKQSGANVLTF
CDR3 DNA: TGTGCCAGTAGTAAGCAATCTGGGGCCAACGTCCTGACTTTC

D gene: -
V gene: TRBV10-1
clone size: -
J gene: TRBJ2-7
CDR3 protein: CAQTGTIPPYEQYF
CDR3 DNA: TGCGCGCAGACAGGAACAATACCACCTTACGAGCAGTACTTC